This TCR beta chain was obtained from a study of T cell responses to AZD1222 COVID-19 vaccine. V dropped 1 base and J dropped 5 bases, with 3 bases sitting between them. In germline, CDR1 is SEHNR, CDR2 FQNEAQ (reference sequence). The CDR3 runs 12 residues. This clone appeared a few times. The antigen remains undetermined. Assay: immunoSEQ multiplex PCR; the TCRdb copy retains only in-frame clones and omits some. The data contain over 130,000 clones, approximately 86% of them seen just once; the ten biggest clones take up around 3.6%. The study's findings and limits: Clonal diversity was possibly underestimated; the donors were predominantly white British and more often female. Among AZD1222 vaccinees, only 6 or 7 were seropositive at baseline.

This rearrangement joins TRBV7-9 to TRBJ1-5; no definite D call. This specimen was peripheral blood, taken on day 0 of AZD1222 vaccination. This clonotype originated in an adult in good health. CDR3 sequence (DNA): TGTGCCAGCAGCTTAGGGGATCAGCCCCAGCATTTT. It codes for CASSLGDQPQHF.